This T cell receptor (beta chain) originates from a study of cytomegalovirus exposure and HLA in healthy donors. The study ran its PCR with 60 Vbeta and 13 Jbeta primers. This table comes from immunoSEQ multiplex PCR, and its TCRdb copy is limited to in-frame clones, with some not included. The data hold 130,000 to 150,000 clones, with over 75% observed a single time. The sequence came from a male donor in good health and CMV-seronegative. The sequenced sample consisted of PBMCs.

This CDR3 is CATSRQRTGYEQYF. The CDR3 nucleotides are TGTGCCACCAGCCGTCAGAGGACTGGCTACGAGCAGTACTTC. The chain carries TRBV15 and TRBJ2-7; TRBD2 might be the D (5 bases). The CDR3 extends over 14 amino acids. V shed 5 bases and J shed 3 bases, with 14 bases lying between them. Looked up from germline, CDR1 is LNHNV and CDR2 is YYDKDF (reference sequence).